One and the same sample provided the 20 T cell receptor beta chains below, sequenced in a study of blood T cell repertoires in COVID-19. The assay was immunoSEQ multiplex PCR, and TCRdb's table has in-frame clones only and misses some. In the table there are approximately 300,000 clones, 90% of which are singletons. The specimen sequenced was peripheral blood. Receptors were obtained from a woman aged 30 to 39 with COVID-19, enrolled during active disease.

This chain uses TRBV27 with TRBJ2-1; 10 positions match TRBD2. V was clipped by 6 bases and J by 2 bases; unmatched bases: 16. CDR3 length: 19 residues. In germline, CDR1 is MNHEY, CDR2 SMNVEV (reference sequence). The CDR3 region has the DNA TGTGCCAGCAGAGCCCTAGCAGCGGGAGGGCCTAGTCCCTACAATGAGCAGTTCTTC. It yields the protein CASRALAAGGPSPYNEQFF.

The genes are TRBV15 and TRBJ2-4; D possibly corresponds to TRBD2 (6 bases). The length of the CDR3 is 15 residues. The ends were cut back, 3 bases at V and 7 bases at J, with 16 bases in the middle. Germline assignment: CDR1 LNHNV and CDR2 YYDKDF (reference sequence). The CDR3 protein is CATSRSGDRANIQYF. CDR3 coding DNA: TGTGCCACCAGCAGGTCGGGGGATAGGGCGAACATTCAGTACTTC.

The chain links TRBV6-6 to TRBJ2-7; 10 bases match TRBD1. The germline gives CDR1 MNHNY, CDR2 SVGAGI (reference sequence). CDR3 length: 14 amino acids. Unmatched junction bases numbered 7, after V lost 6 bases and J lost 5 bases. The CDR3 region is CASSSDRGGHEQYF. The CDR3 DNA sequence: TGTGCCAGCAGCTCGGACAGGGGGGGACACGAGCAGTACTTC.

The DNA of the CDR3 is TGCGCCAGCAGCCGAGACCTTTATAGCAATCAGCCCCAGCATTTT. Translation: CASSRDLYSNQPQHF. The gene calls are TRBV4-1 and TRBJ1-5; D call uncertain. CDR1 and CDR2 from the germline V gene are MGHRA and YSYEKL. The CDR3 sequence is 15 residues long. With 4 bases removed from V and 0 bases from J, the gap between germline ends came to 10 bases.

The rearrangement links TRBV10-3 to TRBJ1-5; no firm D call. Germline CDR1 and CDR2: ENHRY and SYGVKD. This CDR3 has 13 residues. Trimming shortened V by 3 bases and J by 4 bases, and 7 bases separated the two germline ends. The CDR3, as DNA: TGTGCCATCAGTGAAGTGAGAAATCAGCCCCAGCATTTT. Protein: CAISEVRNQPQHF.

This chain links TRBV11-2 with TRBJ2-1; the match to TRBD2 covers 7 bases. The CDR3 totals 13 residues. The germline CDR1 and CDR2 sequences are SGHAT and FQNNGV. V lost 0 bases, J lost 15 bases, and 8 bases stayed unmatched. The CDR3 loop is CASSLDRAGEGFF. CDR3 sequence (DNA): TGTGCCAGCAGCTTAGATCGGGCGGGAGAGGGGTTCTTC. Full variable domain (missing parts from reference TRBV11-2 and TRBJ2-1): EAGVAQSPRYKIIEKRQSVAFWCNPISGHATLYWYQQILGQGPKLLIQFQNNGVVDDSQLPKDRFSAERLKGVDSTLKIQPAKLEDSAVYLCASSLDRAGEGFFGPGTRLTVL.

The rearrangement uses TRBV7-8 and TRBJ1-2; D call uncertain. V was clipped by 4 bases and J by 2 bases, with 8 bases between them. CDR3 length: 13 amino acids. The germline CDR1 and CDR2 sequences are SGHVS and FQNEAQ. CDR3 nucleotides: TGTGCCAGCAGCTCACTTCGGAACTATGGCTACACCTTC. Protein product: CASSSLRNYGYTF.

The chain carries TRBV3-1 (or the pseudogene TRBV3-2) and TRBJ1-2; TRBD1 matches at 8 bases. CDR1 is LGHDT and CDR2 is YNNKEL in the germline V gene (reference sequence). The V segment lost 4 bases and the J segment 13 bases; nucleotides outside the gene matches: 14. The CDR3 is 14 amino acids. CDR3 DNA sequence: TGTGCCAGCAGCCCGACCGGACAGGGCCTCGTAGGCACCTTC. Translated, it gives CASSPTGQGLVGTF.

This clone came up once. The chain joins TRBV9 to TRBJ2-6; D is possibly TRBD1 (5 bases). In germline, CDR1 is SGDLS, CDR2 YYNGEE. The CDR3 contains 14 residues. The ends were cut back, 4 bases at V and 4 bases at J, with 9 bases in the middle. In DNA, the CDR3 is TGTGCCAGCAGCTCAGGGATCGGGGCCAACGTCCTGACTTTC. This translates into CASSSGIGANVLTF. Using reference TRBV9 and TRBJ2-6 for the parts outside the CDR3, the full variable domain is DSGVTQTPKHLITATGQRVTLRCSPRSGDLSVYWYQQSLDQGLQFLIQYYNGEERAKGNILERFSAQQFPDLHSELNLSSLELGDSALYFCASSSGIGANVLTFGAGSRLTVL.

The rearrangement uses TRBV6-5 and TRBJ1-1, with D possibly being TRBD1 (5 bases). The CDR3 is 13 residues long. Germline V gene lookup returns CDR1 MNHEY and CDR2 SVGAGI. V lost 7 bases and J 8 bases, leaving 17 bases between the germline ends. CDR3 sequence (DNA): TGTGCCAGCACCCGCTCGGGGGTGGGGGAAGCTTTCTTT. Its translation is CASTRSGVGEAFF.

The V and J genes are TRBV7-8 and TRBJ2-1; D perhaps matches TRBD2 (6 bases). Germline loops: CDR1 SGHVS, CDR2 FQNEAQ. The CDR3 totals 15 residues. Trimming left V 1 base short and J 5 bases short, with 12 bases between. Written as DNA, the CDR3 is TGTGCCAGCAGCTTAGACCGGGACTTGGACAATGAGCAGTTCTTC. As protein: CASSLDRDLDNEQFF. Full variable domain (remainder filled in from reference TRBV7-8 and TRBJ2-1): GAGVSQSPRYKVAKRGQDVALRCDPISGHVSLFWYQQALGQGPEFLTYFQNEAQLDKSGLPSDRFFAERPEGSVSTLKIQRTQQEDSAVYLCASSLDRDLDNEQFFGPGTRLTVL.

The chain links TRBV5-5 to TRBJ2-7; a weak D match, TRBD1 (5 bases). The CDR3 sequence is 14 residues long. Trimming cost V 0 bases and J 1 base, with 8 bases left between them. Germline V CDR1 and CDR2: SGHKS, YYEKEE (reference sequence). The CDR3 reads CASSLVTGSYEQYF. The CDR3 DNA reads TGTGCCAGCAGCTTGGTCACAGGATCCTACGAGCAGTACTTC.

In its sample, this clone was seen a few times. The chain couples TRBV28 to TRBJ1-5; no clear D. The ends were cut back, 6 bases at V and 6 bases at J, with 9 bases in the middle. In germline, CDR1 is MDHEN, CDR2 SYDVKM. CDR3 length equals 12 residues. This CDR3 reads CASRPLLQPQHF. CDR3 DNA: TGTGCCAGCAGGCCTCTACTTCAGCCCCAGCATTTT.

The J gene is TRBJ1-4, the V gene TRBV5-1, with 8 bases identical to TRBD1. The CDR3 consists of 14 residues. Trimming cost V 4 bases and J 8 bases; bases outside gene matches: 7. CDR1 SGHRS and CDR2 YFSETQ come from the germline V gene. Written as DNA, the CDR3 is TGCGCCAGCAGCCAGGGACAGGAAGGGGAAAAACTGTTTTTT. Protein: CASSQGQEGEKLFF.

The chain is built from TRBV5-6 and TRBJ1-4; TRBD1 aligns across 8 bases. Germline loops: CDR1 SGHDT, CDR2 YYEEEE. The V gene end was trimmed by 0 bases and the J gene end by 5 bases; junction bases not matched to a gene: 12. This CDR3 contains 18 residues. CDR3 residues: CASSLALGQGGGNEKLFF. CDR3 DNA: TGTGCCAGCAGCTTGGCCCTCGGACAGGGAGGGGGAAATGAAAAACTGTTTTTT.

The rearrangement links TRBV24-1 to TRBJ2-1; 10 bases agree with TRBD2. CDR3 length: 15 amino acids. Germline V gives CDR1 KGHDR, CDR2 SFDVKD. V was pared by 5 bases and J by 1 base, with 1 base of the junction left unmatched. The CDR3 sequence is CATSGTSGSYNEQFF. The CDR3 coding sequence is TGTGCCACCAGTGGGACTAGCGGTTCCTACAATGAGCAGTTCTTC.

CDR3 coding DNA: TGTGCCATCGGGGCGCTGTCCTACAATGAGCAGTTCTTC. Protein product: CAIGALSYNEQFF. The rearrangement links TRBV10-3 to TRBJ2-1; TRBD1 is a possible D gene (5 bases). The germline gives CDR1 ENHRY, CDR2 SYGVKD. Trimming took 8 bases from V and 1 from J, leaving 9 bases between them. The CDR3 totals 13 residues.

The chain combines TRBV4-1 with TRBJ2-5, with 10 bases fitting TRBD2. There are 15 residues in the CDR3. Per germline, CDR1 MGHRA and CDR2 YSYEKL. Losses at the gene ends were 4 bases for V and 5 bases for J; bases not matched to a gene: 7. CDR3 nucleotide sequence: TGCGCCAGCAGCCCCCTAGCGGGAGTCTGGGAGACCCAGTACTTC. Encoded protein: CASSPLAGVWETQYF.

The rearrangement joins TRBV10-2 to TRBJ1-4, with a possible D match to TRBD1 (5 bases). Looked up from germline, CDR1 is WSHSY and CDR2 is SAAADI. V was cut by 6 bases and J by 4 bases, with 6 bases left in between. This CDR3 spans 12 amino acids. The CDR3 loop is CASRGGNEKLFF. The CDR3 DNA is TGCGCCAGCAGGGGGGGTAATGAAAAACTGTTTTTT.

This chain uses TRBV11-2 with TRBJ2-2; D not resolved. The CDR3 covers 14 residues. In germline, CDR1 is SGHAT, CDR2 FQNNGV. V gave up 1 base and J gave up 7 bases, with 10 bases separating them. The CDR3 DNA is TGTGCCAGCAGCTTAGGGCAGGCATACGGGGAGCTGTTTTTT. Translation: CASSLGQAYGELFF. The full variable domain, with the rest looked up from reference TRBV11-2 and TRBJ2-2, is EAGVAQSPRYKIIEKRQSVAFWCNPISGHATLYWYQQILGQGPKLLIQFQNNGVVDDSQLPKDRFSAERLKGVDSTLKIQPAKLEDSAVYLCASSLGQAYGELFFGEGSRLTVL.